One and the same sample provided the 4 T cell receptor beta chains below, sequenced in a study of T cell responses to AZD1222 COVID-19 vaccine. The table came from immunoSEQ multiplex PCR; TCRdb's copy has only in-frame clones and leaves some out. Of tens of thousands of clones in the sample, roughly 92% were seen once. Sequencing was performed on peripheral blood, taken 28 days after the second AZD1222 dose. These receptors originate from an adult who received the AZD1222 COVID-19 vaccine.

The chain combines TRBV11-1 with TRBJ1-1; 10 nucleotides match TRBD1. Germline V gene sequence: CDR1 SGHAT, CDR2 FQDESV (reference sequence). The CDR3 covers 13 residues. Trimming at V came to 5 bases and at J to 6 bases, leaving 3 bases not matched to a gene. The DNA of the CDR3 is TGTGCCAGCAGCATGGGACAGGGGCCTGAAGCTTTCTTT. It translates to CASSMGQGPEAFF.

The V call is TRBV7-9, the J call TRBJ1-1; D call uncertain. Germline loops: CDR1 SEHNR, CDR2 FQNEAQ (reference sequence). There are 14 residues in the CDR3. The ends were cut back, 0 bases at V and 2 bases at J, with 7 bases in the middle. The CDR3 loop reads CASSLAKGNTEAFF. The CDR3 region has the DNA TGTGCCAGCAGCTTAGCGAAGGGAAACACTGAAGCTTTCTTT.

This chain links TRBV3-1 (or the pseudogene TRBV3-2) with TRBJ2-1; 10 bases agree with TRBD2. The germline V gene has CDR1 LGHDT and CDR2 YNNKEL (reference sequence). V lost 1 base, J lost 5 bases, and 8 bases stayed unmatched. The CDR3 runs to 17 residues. CDR3 region: CASSQVRAGGENNEQFF. For the CDR3, the DNA is TGTGCCAGCAGCCAAGTGAGAGCGGGGGGGGAAAACAATGAGCAGTTCTTC.

V is TRBV19 and J is TRBJ2-7; 10 bases match TRBD1. Germline values: CDR1 LNHDA, CDR2 SQIVND (reference sequence). The CDR3 consists of 13 residues. J lost 6 bases, V lost 5 bases, and 4 bases had no gene match. CDR3 bases: TGTGCCAGTAGTGGGAGGACAGGGGGCGAGCAGTACTTC. Encoded protein: CASSGRTGGEQYF.